What follows are 6 T cell receptor beta chains derived from one specimen sequenced in a study of naive and memory T cell subsets. A UMI-containing oligonucleotide was joined by 3' ligation to the TCR cDNA template. Ligated cDNA underwent four rounds of PCR with nested alpha and beta constant region primers and SP2. TCRdb passed the 5' RACE reads through MiXCR, listing each CDR3 protein once. This table holds 55,000 to 65,000 distinct CDR3 sequences, under 10% found once. These receptors were taken from a female donor in good health.

The chain couples TRBV6-6 to TRBJ2-7; 10 bases map to TRBD2. V shed 0 bases and J 3 bases; nucleotides not matched to a gene: 2. This CDR3 region has 15 residues. The V gene's germline CDR1 is MNHNY and CDR2 SVGAGI (reference sequence). In DNA form, the CDR3 reads TGTGCCAGCAGTTACTCACCTAGCGGGAGCTACGAGCAGTACTTC. The encoded protein is CASSYSPSGSYEQYF.

This clonotype occurred a few times. This chain joins TRBV11-2 and TRBJ2-7; no firm D call. The CDR3 extends over 13 amino acids. V was pared by 5 bases and J by 5 bases, with 13 bases between. Germline values: CDR1 SGHAT, CDR2 FQNNGV. The CDR3 reads CASSLELMDEQYF. In DNA, the CDR3 is TGTGCCAGCAGCCTCGAGCTTATGGACGAGCAGTACTTC.

J is TRBJ2-7 and V is TRBV19; D is possibly TRBD2 (5 bases). The CDR3 spans 14 residues. In germline, CDR1 is LNHDA, CDR2 SQIVND (reference sequence). The V gene lost 4 bases and the J gene lost 7 bases, with 17 bases spanning the gap. The CDR3 region has the DNA TGTGCCAGTAGTACTTCACCGGGGTTTGGGGAGCAGTACTTC. It yields the protein CASSTSPGFGEQYF.

This clonotype appeared many times. J is TRBJ1-1 and V is TRBV12-3 or TRBV12-4, with unresolved D. V gave up 3 bases and J gave up 5 bases, with 16 bases separating them. CDR3 length: 15 residues. DNA of the CDR3: TGTGCCAGCAGTTTTGGGATGGGGTTAAAGACTGAAGCTTTCTTT. Translation gives CASSFGMGLKTEAFF.

This clonotype was observed at least ten times. This rearrangement joins TRBV12-3 or TRBV12-4 to TRBJ1-3; no firm D call. V was trimmed by 5 bases and J by 3 bases, leaving 17 bases between them. There are 16 residues in the CDR3. CDR3 DNA sequence: TGTGCCAGCAGTCTTCACGGTCGGACGTTTGGAAACACCATATATTTT. It yields the protein CASSLHGRTFGNTIYF.

A few counts support this clonotype. This sequence joins TRBV27 and TRBJ1-2; D gene ambiguous. This CDR3 contains 14 residues. Germline-derived CDR1 and CDR2 are MNHEY and SMNVEV (reference sequence). With 0 bases removed from V and 7 bases from J, the gap between germline ends came to 12 bases. In nucleotides, the CDR3 is TGTGCCAGCAGTTTATCTGATCGGACGGTTGGCTACACCTTC. It specifies CASSLSDRTVGYTF.